This passage covers 10 T cell receptor beta chains from one sample sequenced in a study of tumor and adjacent non-tumor tissue in lung cancer. The library came from three nested PCR rounds adapted from ARM-PCR protocols. TCRdb reprocessed the multiplex PCR reads via MiXCR and lists one record per CDR3 protein. This repertoire shows about 67,000 distinct CDR3 sequences, 65% to 80% found once; its top ten account for 45%. RNA was extracted from bulk tissue without any cell sorting. More than 3 cm separated this lung sample from the edge of the tumor. The sequencing input was distant non-tumor lung tissue. The receptors derive from a man aged 55 to 70 with non-small cell lung cancer.

As for this clonotype: It is likely a read error, because the conserved phenylalanine at the end of the CDR3 is missing. V gene TRBV6-6 combines with J gene TRBJ2-7, with 8 bases aligning to TRBD1. The V gene's germline CDR1 is MNHNY and CDR2 SVGAGI (reference sequence). V shed 6 bases and J 5 bases; nucleotides not matched to a gene: 6. The CDR3 is made up of 13 amino acids. The CDR3 sequence is CASSRTGTHEQYY. The CDR3 DNA is TGTGCCAGCAGCCGGACAGGGACCCACGAGCAGTACTAC.

This sequence joins TRBV4-1 and TRBJ1-2, with a possible D match to TRBD1 (5 bases). CDR1 is MGHRA, CDR2 YSYEKL, per germline. V was clipped by 3 bases and J by 9 bases, with 17 bases between them. The CDR3 is 14 residues long. The CDR3 bases are TGCGCCAGCAGCCAGGCCGGGACGAAGGATTGCTACACCTTC. Residues: CASSQAGTKDCYTF.

This chain links TRBV28 with TRBJ2-1; TRBD2 agrees at 8 bases. CDR3 length equals 14 residues. The germline CDR1 and CDR2 sequences are MDHEN and SYDVKM. CDR3 sequence: CTNSTSGAYNEQFF. Here the CDR3 DNA reads TGTACCAACAGTACTAGCGGTGCCTACAATGAGCAGTTCTTC.

Concerning this clonotype itself: A single base separates this from a much larger clone, so it may be a read error. The genes are TRBV4-1 and TRBJ2-7; 8 nucleotides align to TRBD2. V lost 0 bases and J lost 5; bases outside the gene matches: 12. Germline CDR1 reads MGHRA; CDR2 reads YSYEKL. The CDR3 length is 17 residues. CDR3 in DNA: TGCGCCAGCAGCCAAGAAATTTTAACGGGAGGGAGGGACGAGCAGTACTTC. It is translated as CASSQEILTGGRDEQYF.

With respect to this clonotype: One junction end does not reproduce the germline sequence, and a read error may be involved. The genes are TRBV6-1 and TRBJ1-2; D is undetermined. This CDR3 comprises 14 residues. The germline gives CDR1 MNHNS, CDR2 SASEGT. For the CDR3, the DNA is TGTGCCAGCAGTGAAGATGTCAAATCATATGGCTACGCCTTC. Encoded protein: CASSEDVKSYGYAF.

About this clonotype itself: Relative to the germline gene, one junction end is altered; a read error may explain this. V usage is TRBV11-3 and J usage is TRBJ2-1, with 7 positions matching TRBD1. The CDR3 contains 15 residues. CDR1 SGHNT and CDR2 YENEEA come from the germline V gene. In DNA form, the CDR3 reads TGTGCCAGCATCTTAGACTCCGACAGGGTGGACGAGCAGTTCTTC. It codes for CASILDSDRVDEQFF.

The sample holds many counts of this clonotype. The chain has TRBV4-1 and TRBJ1-1, with D possibly TRBD1 on 6 matching bases. This CDR3 contains 16 residues. Germline V gene data show CDR1 as MGHRA and CDR2 as YSYEKL. V dropped 2 bases and J dropped 1 base, with 14 bases sitting between them. The CDR3 sequence: CASSQMGGGSNTEAFF. CDR3 coding DNA: TGCGCCAGCAGCCAAATGGGAGGGGGTTCGAACACTGAAGCTTTCTTT.

The sample holds many counts of this clonotype. The chain couples TRBV6-5 to TRBJ1-2; D is unresolved. Trimming stripped 2 bases from V and 8 bases from J, with 18 bases between. The CDR3 is 15 residues long. CDR1 and CDR2 (germline): MNHEY, SVGAGI. The CDR3 sequence: CASSYDGPGAGGYTF. In DNA form, the CDR3 reads TGTGCCAGCAGTTACGACGGGCCAGGCGCTGGGGGCTACACCTTC.

Comment on this clonotype: This is likely a read error, given that the CDR3 carries no conserved phenylalanine or tryptophan at its end. The DNA is omitted, as the CDR3 cannot be located on it reliably, and the CDR3 follows TCRdb's listing. The chain is built from TRBV5-5 and TRBJ2-1. CDR1 SGHKS and CDR2 YYEKEE come from the germline V gene (reference sequence). Counting both end residues, the CDR3 totals 15 amino acids. The CDR3 reads CASSLGVRAYNEQSL.

The V call is TRBV29-1, the J call TRBJ1-3; unclear D gene. This CDR3 is 11 amino acids long. Germline V CDR1 and CDR2: SQVTM, ANQGSEA. The CDR3 sequence is CISQIGNTIYF. CDR3 nucleotides: TGCATCAGTCAGATCGGAAACACCATATATTTT.